The 13 T cell receptor beta chains below come from one sample, sequenced in a study of cytomegalovirus exposure and HLA in healthy donors. In the PCR, 60 Vbeta and 13 Jbeta primers were used. Clones were read by immunoSEQ multiplex PCR, and TCRdb kept only the in-frame ones, dropping some. Of about 150,000 clones listed, around 86% are singletons. The sequenced sample was PBMCs. These receptors were obtained from a male donor in good health and CMV-seronegative.

On this clone: This CDR3 is also generated by other DNA sequences in the sample. V usage is TRBV5-1 and J usage is TRBJ1-4; 8 bases agree with TRBD1. The J segment lost 0 bases and the V segment lost 4 bases, leaving 2 bases of the junction unmatched. This CDR3 is built from 15 residues. From germline, CDR1 is SGHRS and CDR2 YFSETQ. The CDR3: CASSLQGATNEKLFF. The CDR3 DNA sequence: TGCGCCAGCAGCCTACAGGGGGCAACTAATGAAAAACTGTTTTTT.

CDR3 sequence reads: CASSQDAWQGGNQPQHF. The CDR3 nucleotides read TGCGCCAGCAGCCAAGATGCTTGGCAGGGTGGTAATCAGCCCCAGCATTTT. V usage is TRBV4-3 and J usage is TRBJ1-5; perhaps TRBD1 as D (5 bases). V lost 0 bases to trimming and J lost 4 bases, with 16 bases between them. The CDR3 spans 17 residues. CDR1 and CDR2 from the germline V gene are LGHNA and YSLEER.

The chain combines TRBV6-5 with TRBJ2-7; D possibly corresponds to TRBD2 (5 bases). CDR1 and CDR2 from the germline V gene are MNHEY and SVGAGI. The CDR3 loop spans 11 amino acids. V was cut by 9 bases and J by 6 bases, with 12 bases left in between. The CDR3 DNA follows: TGTGCCAGTAGGACTGGTGGCGAGCAGTACTTC. Translating gives CASRTGGEQYF.

J is TRBJ1-2 and V is TRBV6-1, with a possible D match to TRBD1 (5 bases). V was trimmed by 6 bases and J by 1 base, leaving 9 bases between them. The CDR3 consists of 13 residues. Germline V gene data show CDR1 as MNHNS and CDR2 as SASEGT. CDR3: CASRTAINYGYTF. The DNA of the CDR3 is TGTGCCAGCAGGACAGCCATTAACTATGGCTACACCTTC.

V gene TRBV6-5 combines with J gene TRBJ1-5; D uncertain. Trimming left V 2 bases short and J 6 bases short, with 11 bases between. The CDR3 has 14 amino acids. Germline V gene data show CDR1 as MNHEY and CDR2 as SVGAGI. As DNA, the CDR3 is TGTGCCAGCAGTTACGTTGGCGGCGCTCAGCCCCAGCATTTT. It yields the protein CASSYVGGAQPQHF.

The CDR3 bases are TGCGCCAGCAGCTCAGGAGGGAGGGACGAGCAGTACTTC. Translated, it gives CASSSGGRDEQYF. This chain joins TRBV5-1 and TRBJ2-7, with TRBD2 matching over 7 bases. The germline V gene has CDR1 SGHRS and CDR2 YFSETQ. The ends lost 3 bases at V and 5 bases at J; junction bases unmatched: 5. CDR3 length: 13 residues.

This clone was seen a few times. The chain is built from TRBV4-3 and TRBJ1-6; the match to TRBD1 covers 9 bases. CDR1 is LGHNA and CDR2 is YSLEER in the germline V gene. This CDR3 comprises 18 residues. Trimming cost V 0 bases and J 7 bases; bases outside gene matches: 10. The CDR3: CASSQDISTGGRNSPLHF. As DNA, the CDR3 is TGCGCCAGCAGCCAAGATATATCGACAGGGGGTAGGAATTCACCCCTCCACTTT.

The J gene is TRBJ1-5, the V gene TRBV10-2; TRBD1 is a possible D gene (5 bases). V dropped 4 bases and J dropped 3 bases, with 13 bases sitting between them. CDR1 WSHSY and CDR2 SAAADI come from the germline V gene. This CDR3 has 15 residues. The CDR3 protein is CASSGAGSDNQPQHF. The CDR3 nucleotides are TGCGCCAGCAGTGGGGCAGGGTCAGACAATCAGCCCCAGCATTTT.

The chain combines TRBV11-2 with TRBJ1-2, with D perhaps TRBD1 (6 bases). With 3 bases removed from V and 8 bases from J, the gap between germline ends came to 16 bases. This CDR3 has 14 amino acids. Germline CDR1 reads SGHAT; CDR2 reads FQNNGV. This CDR3 reads CASSLGALDMGYTF. The CDR3, as DNA: TGTGCCAGCAGCTTGGGGGCTTTGGATATGGGCTACACCTTC. Variable domain in full (rest from reference TRBV11-2 and TRBJ1-2): EAGVAQSPRYKIIEKRQSVAFWCNPISGHATLYWYQQILGQGPKLLIQFQNNGVVDDSQLPKDRFSAERLKGVDSTLKIQPAKLEDSAVYLCASSLGALDMGYTFGSGTRLTVV.

The CDR3: CASSERGQRNEKLFF. CDR3 in DNA: TGTGCCAGCAGTGAACGGGGACAAAGAAATGAAAAACTGTTTTTT. The V gene is TRBV6-1, the J gene TRBJ1-4; TRBD1 might be the D (6 bases). The V gene lost 2 bases and the J gene lost 5 bases, with 12 bases spanning the gap. CDR3 length: 15 amino acids. The germline CDR1 and CDR2 sequences are MNHNS and SASEGT.

The chain is built from TRBV5-1 and TRBJ1-1; possible D gene TRBD1, 5 bases. V shed 3 bases and J shed 6 bases, with 12 bases lying between them. The CDR3 has 13 residues. Germline V gene lookup returns CDR1 SGHRS and CDR2 YFSETQ. CDR3: CASSSAGFPEAFF. The CDR3 nucleotides read TGCGCCAGCAGCTCCGCAGGGTTCCCTGAAGCTTTCTTT.

The chain is built from TRBV5-1 and TRBJ1-6; 8 nucleotides line up with TRBD1. V gave up 4 bases and J gave up 5 bases; unmatched junction bases: 8. The CDR3 is 16 amino acids. Looked up from germline, CDR1 is SGHRS and CDR2 is YFSETQ. CDR3 in amino acids: CASSRTGPPNNSPLHF. In DNA, the CDR3 is TGCGCCAGCAGCCGGACAGGGCCCCCAAATAATTCACCCCTCCACTTT.

V and J are TRBV19 and TRBJ1-2, with 8 bases that match TRBD1. With 5 bases clipped from V and 8 bases from J, the junction kept 4 bases outside the gene matches. This CDR3 region has 12 residues. Germline CDR1 is LNHDA and CDR2 is SQIVND (reference sequence). CDR3 amino acids: CASSVDRDGYTF. Written as DNA, the CDR3 is TGTGCCAGTAGTGTGGACAGGGACGGCTACACCTTC.